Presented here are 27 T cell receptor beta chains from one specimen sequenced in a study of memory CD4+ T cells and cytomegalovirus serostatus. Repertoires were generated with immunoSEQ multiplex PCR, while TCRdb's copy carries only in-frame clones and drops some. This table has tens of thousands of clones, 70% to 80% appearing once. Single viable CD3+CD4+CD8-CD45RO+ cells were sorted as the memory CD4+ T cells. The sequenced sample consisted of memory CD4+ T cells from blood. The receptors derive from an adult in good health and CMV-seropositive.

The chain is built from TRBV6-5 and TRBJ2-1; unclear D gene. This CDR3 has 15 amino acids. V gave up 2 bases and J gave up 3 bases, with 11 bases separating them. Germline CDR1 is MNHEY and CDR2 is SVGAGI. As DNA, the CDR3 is TGTGCCAGCAGTTACGAGCCCCGTTTCTACAATGAGCAGTTCTTC. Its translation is CASSYEPRFYNEQFF.

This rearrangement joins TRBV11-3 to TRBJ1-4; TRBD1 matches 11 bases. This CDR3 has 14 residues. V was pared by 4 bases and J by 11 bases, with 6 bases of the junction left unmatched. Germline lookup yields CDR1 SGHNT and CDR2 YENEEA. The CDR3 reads CASSSTGTGGKLFF. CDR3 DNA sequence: TGTGCCAGCAGCTCGACCGGGACAGGGGGGAAACTGTTTTTT. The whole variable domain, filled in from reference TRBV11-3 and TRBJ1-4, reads EAGVVQSPRYKIIEKKQPVAFWCNPISGHNTLYWYLQNLGQGPELLIRYENEEAVDDSQLPKDRFSAERLKGVDSTLKIQPAELGDSAVYLCASSSTGTGGKLFFGSGTQLSVL.

For the CDR3, the DNA is TGTGCCAGCTCACCGGGACAGCCTTCCACCGGGGAGCTGTTTTTT. It specifies CASSPGQPSTGELFF. The chain joins TRBV18 to TRBJ2-2, with 7 positions matching TRBD1. Germline V lookup: CDR1 KGHSH, CDR2 LQKENI. V was pared by 3 bases and J by 4 bases, with 5 bases of the junction left unmatched. The CDR3 is 15 amino acids.

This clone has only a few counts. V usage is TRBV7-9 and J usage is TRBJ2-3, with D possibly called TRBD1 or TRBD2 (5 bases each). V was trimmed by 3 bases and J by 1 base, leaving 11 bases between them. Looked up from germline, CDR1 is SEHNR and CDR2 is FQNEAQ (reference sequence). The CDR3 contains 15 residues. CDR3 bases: TGTGCCAGCAGCTTTCGGGACCTCCGCACAGATACGCAGTATTTT. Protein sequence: CASSFRDLRTDTQYF.

The CDR3 DNA reads as TGTGCCAGCAGCGGTTCTAGCGGGGGGGTCCCAGATACGCAGTATTTT. This gives the protein CASSGSSGGVPDTQYF. J is TRBJ2-3 and V is TRBV9, with TRBD2 matching 12 bases. Losses at the gene ends were 3 bases for V and 4 bases for J; bases not matched to a gene: 6. Germline CDR1 SGDLS, CDR2 YYNGEE. The CDR3 totals 16 residues.

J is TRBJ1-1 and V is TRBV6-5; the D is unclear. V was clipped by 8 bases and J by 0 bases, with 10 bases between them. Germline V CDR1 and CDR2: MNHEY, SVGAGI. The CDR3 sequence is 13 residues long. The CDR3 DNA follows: TGTGCCAGCTGCCCCGCCGTGAACACTGAAGCTTTCTTT. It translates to CASCPAVNTEAFF.

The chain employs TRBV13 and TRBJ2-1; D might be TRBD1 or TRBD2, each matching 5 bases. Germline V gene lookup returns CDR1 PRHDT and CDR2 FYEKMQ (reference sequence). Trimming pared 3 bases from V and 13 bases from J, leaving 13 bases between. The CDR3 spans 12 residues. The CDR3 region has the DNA TGTGCCAGCAGCTTTGCAGGGACGGCACAGTTCTTC. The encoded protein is CASSFAGTAQFF. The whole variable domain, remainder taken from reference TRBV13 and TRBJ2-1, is AAGVIQSPRHLIKEKRETATLKCYPIPRHDTVYWYQQGPGQDPQFLISFYEKMQSDKGSIPDRFSAQQFSDYHSELNMSSLELGDSALYFCASSFAGTAQFFGPGTRLTVL.

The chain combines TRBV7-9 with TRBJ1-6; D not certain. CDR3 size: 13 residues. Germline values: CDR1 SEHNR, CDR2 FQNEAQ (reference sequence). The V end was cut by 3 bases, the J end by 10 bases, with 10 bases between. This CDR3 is CASSFPGNSPLHF. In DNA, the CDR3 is TGTGCCAGCAGCTTTCCCGGGAACTCACCCCTCCACTTT.

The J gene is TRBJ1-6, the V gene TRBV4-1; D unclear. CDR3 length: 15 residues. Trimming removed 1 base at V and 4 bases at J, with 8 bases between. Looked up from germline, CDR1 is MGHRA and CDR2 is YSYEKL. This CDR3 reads CASSQVVSYNSPLHF. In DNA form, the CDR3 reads TGCGCCAGCAGCCAAGTTGTCAGTTATAATTCACCCCTCCACTTT.

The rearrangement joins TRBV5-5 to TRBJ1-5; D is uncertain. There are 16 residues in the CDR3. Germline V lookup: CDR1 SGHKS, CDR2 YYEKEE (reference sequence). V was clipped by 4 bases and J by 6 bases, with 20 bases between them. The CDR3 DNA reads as TGTGCCAGCAGCGGTGGATGGCAGTTGGCAGGTCAGCCCCAGCATTTT. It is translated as CASSGGWQLAGQPQHF.

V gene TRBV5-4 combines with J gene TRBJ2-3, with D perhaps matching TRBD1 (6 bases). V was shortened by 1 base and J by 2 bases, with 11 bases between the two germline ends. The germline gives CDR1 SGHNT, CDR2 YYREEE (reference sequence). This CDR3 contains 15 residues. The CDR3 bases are TGTGCCAGCAGCTTGAGGACAGCGGTCACAGATACGCAGTATTTT. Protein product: CASSLRTAVTDTQYF.

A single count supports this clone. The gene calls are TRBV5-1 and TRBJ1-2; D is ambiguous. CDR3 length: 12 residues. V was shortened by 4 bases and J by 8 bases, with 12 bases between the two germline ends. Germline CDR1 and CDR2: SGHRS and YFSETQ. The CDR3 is CASSLDQLGYTF. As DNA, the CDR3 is TGCGCCAGCAGCCTGGATCAGCTGGGCTACACCTTC.

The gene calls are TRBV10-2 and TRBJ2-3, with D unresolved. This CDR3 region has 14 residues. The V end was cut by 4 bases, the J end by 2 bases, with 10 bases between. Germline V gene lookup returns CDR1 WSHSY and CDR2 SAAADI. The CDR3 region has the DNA TGCGCCAGCAGTGTGGGAATAGCCACAGATACGCAGTATTTT. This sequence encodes CASSVGIATDTQYF.

Written as DNA, the CDR3 is TGCAGCGTAGCTAGAGAGACCCAGTACTTC. It translates to CSVARETQYF. V gene TRBV29-1 combines with J gene TRBJ2-5; D remains ambiguous. The germline V and J ends were trimmed by 6 bases and 4 bases, with 6 bases remaining between them. Germline lookup yields CDR1 SQVTM and CDR2 ANQGSEA. The CDR3 runs to 10 residues. The entire variable domain, with the rest obtained from reference TRBV29-1 and TRBJ2-5, is as follows: SAVISQKPSRDICQRGTSLTIQCQVDSQVTMMFWYRQQPGQSLTLIATANQGSEATYESGFVIDKFPISRPNLTFSTLTVSNMSPEDSSIYLCSVARETQYFGPGTRLLVL.

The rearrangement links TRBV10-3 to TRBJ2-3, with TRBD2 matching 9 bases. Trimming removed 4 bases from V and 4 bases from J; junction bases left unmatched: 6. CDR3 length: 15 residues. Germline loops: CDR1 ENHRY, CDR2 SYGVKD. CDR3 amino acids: CAISVGTSSADTQYF. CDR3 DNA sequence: TGTGCCATCAGTGTGGGGACTAGCAGCGCAGATACGCAGTATTTT.

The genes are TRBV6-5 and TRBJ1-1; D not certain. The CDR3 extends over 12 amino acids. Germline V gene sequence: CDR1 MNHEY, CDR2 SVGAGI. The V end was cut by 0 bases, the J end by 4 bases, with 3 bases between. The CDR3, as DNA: TGTGCCAGCAGTTACTCCCTCACTGAAGCTTTCTTT. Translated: CASSYSLTEAFF.

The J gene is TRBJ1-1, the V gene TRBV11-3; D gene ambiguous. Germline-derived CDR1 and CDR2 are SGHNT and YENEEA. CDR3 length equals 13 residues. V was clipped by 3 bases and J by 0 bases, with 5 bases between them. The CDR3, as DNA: TGTGCCAGCAGCTTGTTCTTGAACACTGAAGCTTTCTTT. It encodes CASSLFLNTEAFF.

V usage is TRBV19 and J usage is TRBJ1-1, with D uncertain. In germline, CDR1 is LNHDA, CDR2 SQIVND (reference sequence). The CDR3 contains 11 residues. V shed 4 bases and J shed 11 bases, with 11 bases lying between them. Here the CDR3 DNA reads TGTGCCAGTAGTAACGGGGTTAAGGCTTTCTTT. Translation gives CASSNGVKAFF.

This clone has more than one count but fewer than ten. This CDR3 is CASSLDIGASYEQYF. The CDR3 coding sequence is TGTGCCAGCAGCTTAGACATCGGGGCTTCCTACGAGCAGTACTTC. The genes are TRBV7-9 and TRBJ2-7, with D perhaps assigned TRBD1 or TRBD2 (5 bases each). Looked up from germline, CDR1 is SEHNR and CDR2 is FQNEAQ (reference sequence). The ends were cut back, 1 base at V and 1 base at J, with 11 bases in the middle. CDR3 size: 15 residues.

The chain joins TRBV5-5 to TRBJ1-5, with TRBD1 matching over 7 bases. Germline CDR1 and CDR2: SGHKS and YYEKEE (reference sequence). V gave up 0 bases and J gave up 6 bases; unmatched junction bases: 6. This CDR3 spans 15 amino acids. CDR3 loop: CASSLERQGSQPQHF. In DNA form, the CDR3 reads TGTGCCAGCAGCTTGGAGAGACAGGGCAGTCAGCCCCAGCATTTT.

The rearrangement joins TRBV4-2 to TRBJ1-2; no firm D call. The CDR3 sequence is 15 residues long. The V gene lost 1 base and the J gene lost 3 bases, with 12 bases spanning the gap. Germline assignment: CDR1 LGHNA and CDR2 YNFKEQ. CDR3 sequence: CASSQGTGPDYGYTF. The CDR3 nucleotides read TGTGCCAGCAGCCAAGGTACCGGGCCAGACTATGGCTACACCTTC.

The DNA of the CDR3 is TGTGCCAGCAGAGGGGGCCCCTATGAGTCACCCCTCCACTTT. Residues: CASRGGPYESPLHF. This sequence joins TRBV6-1 and TRBJ1-6; 7 bases map to TRBD1. Germline V lookup: CDR1 MNHNS, CDR2 SASEGT. The CDR3 contains 14 residues. V was clipped by 6 bases and J by 10 bases; unmatched bases: 9.

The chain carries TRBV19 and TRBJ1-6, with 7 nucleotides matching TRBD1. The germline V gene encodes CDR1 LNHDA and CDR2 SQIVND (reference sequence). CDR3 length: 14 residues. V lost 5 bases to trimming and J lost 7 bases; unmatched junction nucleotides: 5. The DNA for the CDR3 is TGTGCCAGTAGTGGACAGGCCTCAAATTCACCCCTCCACTTT. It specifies CASSGQASNSPLHF.

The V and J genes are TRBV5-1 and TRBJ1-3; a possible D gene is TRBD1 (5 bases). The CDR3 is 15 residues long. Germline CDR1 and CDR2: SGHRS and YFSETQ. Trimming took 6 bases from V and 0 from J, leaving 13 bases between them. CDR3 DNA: TGCGCCAGCAACCGGGACGGGACCTCTGGAAACACCATATATTTT. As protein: CASNRDGTSGNTIYF.

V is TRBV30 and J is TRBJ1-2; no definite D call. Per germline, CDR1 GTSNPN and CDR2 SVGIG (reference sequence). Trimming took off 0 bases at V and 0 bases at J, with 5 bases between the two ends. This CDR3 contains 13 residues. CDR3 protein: CAWSVQSNYGYTF. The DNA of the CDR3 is TGTGCCTGGAGTGTACAATCTAACTATGGCTACACCTTC. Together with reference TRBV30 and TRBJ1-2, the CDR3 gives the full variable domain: SQTIHQWPATLVQPVGSPLSLECTVEGTSNPNLYWYRQAAGRGLQLLFYSVGIGQISSEVPQNLSASRPQDRQFILSSKKLLLSDSGFYLCAWSVQSNYGYTFGSGTRLTVV.

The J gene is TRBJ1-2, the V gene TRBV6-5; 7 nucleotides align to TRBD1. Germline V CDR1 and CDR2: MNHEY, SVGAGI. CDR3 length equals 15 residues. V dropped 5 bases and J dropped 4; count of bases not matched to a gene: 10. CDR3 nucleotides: TGTGCCAGCAGTCACAAACAGGGGCTGGGCTATGGCTACACCTTC. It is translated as CASSHKQGLGYGYTF.

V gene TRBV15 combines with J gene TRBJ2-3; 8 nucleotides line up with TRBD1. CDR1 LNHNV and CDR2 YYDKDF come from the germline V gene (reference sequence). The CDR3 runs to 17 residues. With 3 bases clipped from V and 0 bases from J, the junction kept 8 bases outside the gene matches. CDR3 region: CATSSPGQGPSTDTQYF. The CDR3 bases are TGTGCCACCAGCAGTCCCGGACAGGGCCCTAGCACAGATACGCAGTATTTT.